These 23 T cell receptor beta chains were all obtained from the same sample, sequenced in a study of T cell responses to AZD1222 COVID-19 vaccine. Assay used: immunoSEQ multiplex PCR; TCRdb lists only in-frame clones, some missing. The sample shows around 190,000 clones, 70% to 90% of them seen only once. This specimen consisted of peripheral blood, obtained on day 0 of AZD1222 vaccination. The source of these receptors is an adult in good health.

The genes are TRBV7-8 and TRBJ2-7; the D is unclear. CDR1 is SGHVS, CDR2 FQNEAQ, per germline. The CDR3 sequence is 16 residues long. V was trimmed by 5 bases and J by 0 bases, leaving 17 bases between them. The CDR3 region has the DNA TGTGCCAGCAGCCCACGGGTCGAATCTTCCTCCTACGAGCAGTACTTC. It specifies CASSPRVESSSYEQYF.

This sequence joins TRBV7-9 and TRBJ2-5; D not certain. CDR3 length: 16 amino acids. The V and J ends lost 8 bases and 3 bases respectively, with 22 bases between them. Germline V gives CDR1 SEHNR, CDR2 FQNEAQ (reference sequence). The CDR3 protein is CASWQTLQEKEETQYF. The CDR3 DNA reads as TGTGCCAGCTGGCAGACATTGCAGGAAAAAGAAGAGACCCAGTACTTC.

This rearrangement joins TRBV6-5 to TRBJ2-2; the D is unclear. Germline CDR1 and CDR2: MNHEY and SVGAGI. This CDR3 spans 14 amino acids. Trimming stripped 4 bases from V and 2 bases from J, with 8 bases between. The CDR3 sequence is CASSFYTNTGELFF. CDR3 nucleotides: TGTGCCAGCAGTTTTTACACTAACACCGGGGAGCTGTTTTTT.

The gene calls are TRBV6-6 and TRBJ2-7, with a tentative D call TRBD2 (5 bases). The CDR3 has 16 residues. V lost 7 bases to trimming and J lost 1 base, with 20 bases between them. CDR1 MNHNY and CDR2 SVGAGI come from the germline V gene (reference sequence). The CDR3 region is CASKGAAETGSYEQYF. In nucleotides, the CDR3 is TGTGCCAGCAAAGGTGCGGCTGAAACGGGATCCTACGAGCAGTACTTC.

The V call is TRBV6-5, the J call TRBJ1-3; D uncertain. V gave up 6 bases and J gave up 0 bases, with 12 bases separating them. The CDR3 extends over 15 amino acids. The germline CDR1 and CDR2 sequences are MNHEY and SVGAGI. CDR3 loop: CASRPTRNSGNTIYF. The CDR3 DNA follows: TGTGCCAGCAGGCCAACAAGGAACTCTGGAAACACCATATATTTT.

This sequence joins TRBV5-1 and TRBJ2-5; D possibly corresponds to TRBD2 (5 bases). This CDR3 has 17 residues. Germline CDR1 is SGHRS and CDR2 is YFSETQ. V was clipped by 0 bases and J by 4 bases, with 19 bases between them. CDR3 sequence reads: CASSLAFQFFAGETQYF. CDR3 nucleotide sequence: TGCGCCAGCAGCTTGGCCTTCCAATTTTTCGCGGGAGAGACCCAGTACTTC.

This clone was detected ten times or more. Here the CDR3 reads CASSDGAGLLYEQYF. The CDR3 nucleotides are TGTGCCAGCAGCGATGGGGCAGGGCTGTTGTACGAGCAGTACTTC. The chain carries TRBV7-8 and TRBJ2-7; D is perhaps TRBD1 (5 bases). Trimming removed 5 bases from V and 4 bases from J, with 18 bases in between. Germline V gene data show CDR1 as SGHVS and CDR2 as FQNEAQ. The CDR3 is 15 residues long.

The count of this clone is one. The rearrangement uses TRBV15 and TRBJ1-3, with 7 bases fitting TRBD1. V lost 0 bases and J lost 3; bases outside the gene matches: 5. Germline CDR1 reads LNHNV; CDR2 reads YYDKDF (reference sequence). CDR3 size: 16 residues. The CDR3 loop reads CATSRDRQGGGNTIYF. The DNA of the CDR3 is TGTGCCACCAGCAGAGATCGACAGGGAGGTGGAAACACCATATATTTT.

This clone was recorded a few times. The V and J genes are TRBV5-3 and TRBJ2-3; 11 positions match TRBD2. TRBV5-3 is known as an ORF, though its function is uncertain. There are 16 residues in the CDR3. Trimming took 3 bases from V and 2 from J; bases not matched to a gene: 5. The CDR3 DNA follows: TGTGCCAGAAGCTCCCTAGCGGGAGGTACCACAGATACGCAGTATTTT. It specifies CARSSLAGGTTDTQYF.

A single count supports this clone. J is TRBJ1-1 and V is TRBV11-3, with D unclear. This CDR3 has 14 residues. The V gene lost 5 bases and the J gene lost 9 bases, with 19 bases spanning the gap. CDR1 SGHNT and CDR2 YENEEA come from the germline V gene. CDR3 nucleotide sequence: TGTGCCAGCAGCCCGGACGTGGGGTCGAAAAAAGCTTTCTTT. It encodes CASSPDVGSKKAFF.

This clone came up a few times. The chain joins TRBV9 to TRBJ2-7, with 7 bases matching TRBD2. In germline, CDR1 is SGDLS, CDR2 YYNGEE. The CDR3 loop spans 15 amino acids. J was trimmed by 7 bases and V by 0 bases; bases with no gene match: 10. Here the CDR3 reads CASSVGSVAGQEQYF. CDR3 coding DNA: TGTGCCAGCAGCGTAGGGTCTGTAGCGGGCCAGGAGCAGTACTTC.

The V and J genes are TRBV7-2 and TRBJ1-5; TRBD1 aligns across 8 bases. Germline V gives CDR1 SGHTA, CDR2 FQGNSA. Trimming cost V 5 bases and J 3 bases; bases outside gene matches: 12. CDR3 size: 17 residues. The chain's CDR3 is CASSRGTGTGNNQPQHF. For the CDR3, the DNA is TGTGCCAGCAGCCGGGGGACGGGGACAGGCAACAATCAGCCCCAGCATTTT.

The rearrangement uses TRBV28 and TRBJ1-2; D remains unclear. CDR1 and CDR2 (germline): MDHEN, SYDVKM. V dropped 6 bases and J dropped 0 bases, with 17 bases sitting between them. CDR3 length equals 16 residues. The CDR3 DNA follows: TGTGCCAGCAGCCCCCACGAGGCCGGTACTAACTATGGCTACACCTTC. Its translation is CASSPHEAGTNYGYTF.

This clone is a singleton in its sample. The CDR3, as DNA: TGTGCCAGCTCACCGGGACCGAAATACGAGCAGTACTTC. Amino acid sequence: CASSPGPKYEQYF. This chain joins TRBV18 and TRBJ2-7; perhaps D is TRBD1 or TRBD2 (5 bases each). The CDR3 totals 13 residues. CDR1 and CDR2 (germline): KGHSH, LQKENI. V lost 3 bases and J 4 bases, leaving 10 bases between the germline ends. The complete variable domain, with remaining parts taken from reference TRBV18 and TRBJ2-7, reads NAGVMQNPRHLVRRRGQEARLRCSPMKGHSHVYWYRQLPEEGLKFMVYLQKENIIDESGMPKERFSAEFPKEGPSILRIQQVVRGDSAAYFCASSPGPKYEQYFGPGTRLTVT.

CDR3 region: CAWSRRVAGNTIYF. CDR3 coding DNA: TGTGCCTGGAGTCGAAGGGTGGCTGGAAACACCATATATTTT. The rearrangement uses TRBV30 and TRBJ1-3; D is unclear. The CDR3 is 14 residues long. V dropped 2 bases and J dropped 2 bases, with 10 bases sitting between them. Germline loops: CDR1 GTSNPN, CDR2 SVGIG (reference sequence).

The chain is built from TRBV5-1 and TRBJ2-3; 10 bases line up with TRBD2. The CDR3 has 17 amino acids. V gave up 0 bases and J gave up 1 base; unmatched junction bases: 5. Germline V lookup: CDR1 SGHRS, CDR2 YFSETQ. For the CDR3, the DNA is TGCGCCAGCAGCTTGGGAAGCGGGGGGGCTGGCACAGATACGCAGTATTTT. Translation gives CASSLGSGGAGTDTQYF. The full variable domain, in which reference TRBV5-1 and TRBJ2-3 provide the parts outside the CDR3, is KAGVTQTPRYLIKTRGQQVTLSCSPISGHRSVSWYQQTPGQGLQFLFEYFSETQRNKGNFPGRFSGRQFSNSRSEMNVSTLELGDSALYLCASSLGSGGAGTDTQYFGPGTRLTVL.

This rearrangement joins TRBV3-1 (or the pseudogene TRBV3-2) to TRBJ2-1; a weak D match, TRBD2 (5 bases). Germline-derived CDR1 and CDR2 are LGHDT and YNNKEL (reference sequence). The CDR3 consists of 15 residues. With 1 base removed from V and 2 bases from J, the gap between germline ends came to 9 bases. The CDR3 spells CASSQGRLTYNEQFF. The CDR3 bases are TGTGCCAGCAGCCAAGGGCGACTAACCTACAATGAGCAGTTCTTC.

The J gene is TRBJ2-2, the V gene TRBV7-9; TRBD1 agrees at 8 bases. Looked up from germline, CDR1 is SEHNR and CDR2 is FQNEAQ (reference sequence). The ends lost 5 bases at V and 5 bases at J; junction bases unmatched: 7. The CDR3 has 15 amino acids. As DNA, the CDR3 is TGTGCCAGCAGCCCCGGACAGGGAGTAACCGGGGAGCTGTTTTTT. Residues: CASSPGQGVTGELFF.

V and J are TRBV24-1 and TRBJ1-1; D gene ambiguous. Deletions cut 4 bases from V and 3 bases from J, with 8 bases between. The germline V gene encodes CDR1 KGHDR and CDR2 SFDVKD. The CDR3 has 13 amino acids. CDR3 region: CATSEGSYTEAFF. DNA for the CDR3: TGTGCCACCAGTGAAGGGAGTTACACTGAAGCTTTCTTT.

A single count supports this clone. The V gene is TRBV28, the J gene TRBJ1-2; 8 nucleotides agree with TRBD1. There are 14 residues in the CDR3. J gave up 7 bases and V 3 bases, and 7 bases lay outside the gene matches. The V gene's germline CDR1 is MDHEN and CDR2 SYDVKM. Here the CDR3 DNA reads TGTGCCAGCAGTTTCCAGGGGGCGCACGGTGGCTACACCTTC. Amino acids: CASSFQGAHGGYTF.

The chain couples TRBV12-1 to TRBJ2-3. TRBV12-1 is tagged as a pseudogene. CDR3 size: 14 residues. The CDR3 region is CASSSGTSTDTQYF. DNA for the CDR3: TGTGCCAGCAGCTCCGGGACCAGCACAGATACGCAGTATTTT.

V gene TRBV6-4 combines with J gene TRBJ2-1, with 11 bases fitting TRBD2. The CDR3 has 14 amino acids. Germline-derived CDR1 and CDR2 are MRHNA and SNTAGT. With 3 bases clipped from V and 8 bases from J, the junction kept 3 bases outside the gene matches. The CDR3: CASSDSGRVDEQFF. The CDR3 nucleotides read TGTGCCAGCAGTGATAGCGGGAGGGTCGATGAGCAGTTCTTC.

The chain employs TRBV5-8 and TRBJ2-7; D possibly corresponds to TRBD1 (5 bases). The V and J ends lost 5 bases and 13 bases respectively, with 22 bases between them. The CDR3 extends over 13 amino acids. Germline V gene sequence: CDR1 SGHTS, CDR2 YDEGEE. The CDR3, as DNA: TGTGCCAGCAGTTCTACAGGACGCGGATCTAGATACTTC. This sequence encodes CASSSTGRGSRYF.